The 5 T cell receptor beta chains below come from one sample, sequenced in a study of Graves' ophthalmopathy and Graves' hyperthyroidism. RNA transcripts provided the template for amplifying TCR beta CDR3 regions. A first-round RT-PCR used HTBI primers, followed by a second-round multiplex PCR. TCRdb reprocessed the multiplex PCR reads with MiXCR, giving one entry per CDR3 protein. Among about 210,000 distinct CDR3 sequences, 25% to 35% were seen once, and the ten largest hold about 8.2%. Source material: peripheral blood. The origin of the receptors is a man aged 50 to 60 with Graves' ophthalmopathy.

In its sample, this clonotype was seen many times. The rearrangement links TRBV28 to TRBJ2-7; D possibly corresponds to TRBD1 (5 bases). The CDR3 extends over 14 amino acids. V was pared by 5 bases and J by 0 bases, with 11 bases between. Germline V gene sequence: CDR1 MDHEN, CDR2 SYDVKM. CDR3 DNA sequence: TGTGCCAGCAGTAGGGGTCCATACTCCTACGAGCAGTACTTC. It encodes CASSRGPYSYEQYF.

This clonotype was detected many times. V usage is TRBV9 and J usage is TRBJ2-6, with a weak D call TRBD1 (8 bases). CDR1 and CDR2 from the germline V gene are SGDLS and YYNGEE. The CDR3 runs to 22 residues. Trimming cost V 3 bases and J 0 bases, with 28 bases left between them. Here the CDR3 DNA reads TGTGCCAGCAGCGGTATAGGGGGGGTACCGGGACAGGTAGACTCTGGGGCCAACGTCCTGACTTTC. This gives the protein CASSGIGGVPGQVDSGANVLTF.

This clonotype was found many times. The chain joins TRBV11-2 to TRBJ2-7; D is unclear. V was cut by 5 bases and J by 0 bases, with 2 bases left in between. The germline V gene encodes CDR1 SGHAT and CDR2 FQNNGV. The CDR3 has 11 residues. The CDR3 here is CASSISYEQYF. CDR3 nucleotides: TGTGCCAGCAGCATCTCCTACGAGCAGTACTTC.

This clonotype was observed once. The V call is TRBV12-3 or TRBV12-4, the J call TRBJ2-5; D is unclear. V was shortened by 4 bases and J by 5 bases, with 11 bases between the two germline ends. The CDR3 loop spans 13 amino acids. This chain's CDR3 is CASSSDGPETQYF. The CDR3 DNA is TGTGCCAGCAGTTCGGACGGACCGGAGACCCAGTACTTC.

The table lists this clonotype with many counts. The V call is TRBV5-1, the J call TRBJ2-3, with 7 bases lining up with TRBD2. The V gene end was trimmed by 4 bases and the J gene end by 5 bases; junction bases not matched to a gene: 16. The germline V gene encodes CDR1 SGHRS and CDR2 YFSETQ. The length of the CDR3 is 17 residues. CDR3 coding DNA: TGCGCCAGCAGCGGGGGGTTTGGCGGGAGAAGTCAAGATACGCAGTATTTT. This encodes CASSGGFGGRSQDTQYF.